This is a list of T cell receptor beta chains from one sample in a study of blood T cells in healthy people across ages. TCRdb reprocessed the 5' RACE reads with MiXCR, giving one entry per CDR3 protein. The profile shows about 780,000 distinct CDR3 sequences, around 25% of them singletons. This sample was shared with a second study, whose subject was T cells of mothers and their children.

Sequences were obtained from blood. The receptor set was obtained from a boy between 10 and 17 years old in good health. Each CDR3 is given with its conserved first and last residue. Fields, in order: D gene, clone size, V gene, J gene, CDR3 DNA, CDR3 protein. A D gene is named only where the DNA matches it firmly. Clone size appears in some rows only: once, few, many, or a class for an expanded clone.

D: TRBD2
size: NA
V: TRBV7-8
J: TRBJ2-7
DNA: TGTGCCAGCAGCTTCTCTAGCGGGGGCTACGAGCAGTACTTC
CDR3: CASSFSSGGYEQYF

D: NA
size: once
V: TRBV7-8
J: TRBJ2-3
DNA: TGTGCCAGCAGTACACCAGGGGAAAGCACAGATACGCAGTATTTT
CDR3: CASSTPGESTDTQYF

D: NA
size: NA
V: TRBV30
J: TRBJ2-5
DNA: TGTGCCTGGAGCGCAGGCTCATACCGGGAGACCCAGTACTTC
CDR3: CAWSAGSYRETQYF

D: TRBD2
size: NA
V: TRBV7-7
J: TRBJ2-7
DNA: TGTGCTAGCAGCCCGGGACTAGCGGCGAACTACGAGCAGTACTTC
CDR3: CASSPGLAANYEQYF

D: TRBD2
size: few
V: TRBV7-6
J: TRBJ2-7
DNA: TGTGCCAGCAGCTTAGCAGCGACTAGCGCCTACGAGCAGTACTTC
CDR3: CASSLAATSAYEQYF

D: NA
size: NA
V: TRBV5-1
J: TRBJ2-7
DNA: TGCGCCAGCAGCCCAAATCCCGGGATAGAGAGTTCCTACGAGCAGTACTTC
CDR3: CASSPNPGIESSYEQYF

D: NA
size: NA
V: TRBV5-1
J: TRBJ2-5
DNA: TGCGCCAGCAGCTCCATCCATGGCGCCGAGACCCAGTACTTC
CDR3: CASSSIHGAETQYF

D: NA
size: few
V: TRBV6-6
J: TRBJ1-1
DNA: TGTGCCAGCAGTTATCAGAGCATGAACACTGAAGCTTTCTTT
CDR3: CASSYQSMNTEAFF

D: NA
size: few
V: TRBV20-1
J: TRBJ2-3
DNA: TGCAGTGCTAGAGACCTAGAAGACGAAATCGGAACAGATACGCAGTATTTT
CDR3: CSARDLEDEIGTDTQYF

D: NA
size: NA
V: TRBV12-3/TRBV12-4
J: TRBJ1-1
DNA: TGTGCCAGCAGGAAATACAACTACTGGGGCCTGAACACTGAAGCTTTCTTT
CDR3: CASRKYNYWGLNTEAFF

D: NA
size: few
V: TRBV5-5
J: TRBJ1-2
DNA: TGTGCCAGCAGCCCCTCTGGCTCCGGGCGTTATGGCTACACCTTC
CDR3: CASSPSGSGRYGYTF

D: TRBD1
size: few
V: TRBV4-1
J: TRBJ2-5
DNA: TGCGCCAGCAGCCAAGGACAGGGGAAAAAAGAGACCCAGTACTTC
CDR3: CASSQGQGKKETQYF

D: NA
size: NA
V: TRBV10-2
J: TRBJ2-3
DNA: TGCGCCAGCAGTACCCAGGGTGTGATAGATACGCAGTATTTT
CDR3: CASSTQGVIDTQYF

D: NA
size: few
V: TRBV10-2
J: TRBJ1-2
DNA: TGCGCCAGCAGATTCGGTGGAGGGGGAGGCTACACCTTC
CDR3: CASRFGGGGGYTF

D: NA
size: few
V: TRBV12-3/TRBV12-4
J: TRBJ2-1
DNA: TGTGCCAGCAGTTTTGGGGGCGAGACATACAATGAGCAGTTCTTC
CDR3: CASSFGGETYNEQFF

D: TRBD2
size: NA
V: TRBV2
J: TRBJ2-1
DNA: TGTGCCAGCCAGGAGCGGGGGGGCCCCTACAATGAGCAGTTCTTC
CDR3: CASQERGGPYNEQFF

D: NA
size: NA
V: TRBV29-1
J: TRBJ1-1
DNA: TGCAGCTTCGGGGGTAACACTGAAGCTTTCTTT
CDR3: CSFGGNTEAFF

D: NA
size: NA
V: TRBV6-5
J: TRBJ1-4
DNA: TGTGCCAGCAGTCGGAAACACGGGCATGAAAAACTGTTTTTT
CDR3: CASSRKHGHEKLFF

D: NA
size: NA
V: TRBV12-3/TRBV12-4
J: TRBJ1-1
DNA: TGTGCCAGCAGTTTTAAGCAGGGAAACACTGAAGCTTTCTTT
CDR3: CASSFKQGNTEAFF

D: NA
size: NA
V: TRBV20-1
J: TRBJ2-5
DNA: TGCAGTGCTGTAACAGTCCAAGAGACCCAGTACTTC
CDR3: CSAVTVQETQYF

D: NA
size: few
V: TRBV19
J: TRBJ2-2
DNA: TGTGCCAGTAGTATAGATCCGGCGACGAACACCGGGGAGCTGTTTTTT
CDR3: CASSIDPATNTGELFF

D: NA
size: few
V: TRBV9
J: TRBJ1-6
DNA: TGTGCCAGCAGCCCCTGGTCAGGACCCTCACCCCTCCACTTT
CDR3: CASSPWSGPSPLHF

D: NA
size: NA
V: TRBV4-1
J: TRBJ1-1
DNA: TGCGCCAGCAGCCAAGAGAGGGGGAAAGGGAGGAAGACTGAAGCTTTCTTT
CDR3: CASSQERGKGRKTEAFF

D: TRBD1
size: few
V: TRBV12-3/TRBV12-4
J: TRBJ2-3
DNA: TGTGCCAGCAGTCCGCAGGGGGCCGGGGGCACAGATACGCAGTATTTT
CDR3: CASSPQGAGGTDTQYF

D: NA
size: NA
V: TRBV28
J: TRBJ2-2
DNA: TGTGCCAGCCGCCTCGGGACGAGCCCCACCGGGGAGCTGTTTTTT
CDR3: CASRLGTSPTGELFF

D: NA
size: NA
V: TRBV20-1
J: TRBJ1-1
DNA: TGCAGTGCTACCAACAGGAGGTCGAACACTGAAGCTTTCTTT
CDR3: CSATNRRSNTEAFF

D: NA
size: few
V: TRBV27
J: TRBJ1-5
DNA: TGTGCCAGCAGTTTAAACAGGGCTGGACAGCCCCAGCATTTT
CDR3: CASSLNRAGQPQHF

D: NA
size: NA
V: TRBV6-1
J: TRBJ2-3
DNA: TGTGCCAGCAGCGAAACGGTGGCAGCTAGCACAGATACGCAGTATTTT
CDR3: CASSETVAASTDTQYF

D: TRBD2
size: NA
V: TRBV27
J: TRBJ2-1
DNA: TGTGCCAGCAGCTTTGCCGGCAGCGGGGCCTACAATGAGCAGTTCTTC
CDR3: CASSFAGSGAYNEQFF

D: NA
size: NA
V: TRBV7-2
J: TRBJ2-6
DNA: TGTGCCAGCAGCTTAAGTGGGACCTCTAGCTCTGGGGCCAACGTCCTGACTTTC
CDR3: CASSLSGTSSSGANVLTF

D: NA
size: NA
V: TRBV12-3/TRBV12-4
J: TRBJ2-2
DNA: TGTGCCAGCAGTTCCAGGGAGGCCGCCGCCGGGGAGCTGTTTTTT
CDR3: CASSSREAAAGELFF

D: TRBD2
size: NA
V: TRBV6-5
J: TRBJ2-5
DNA: TGTGCCAGCAGTCAATTGGGACTAGTAGGGACCCAGTACTTC
CDR3: CASSQLGLVGTQYF

D: TRBD1
size: few
V: TRBV29-1
J: TRBJ1-5
DNA: TGCAGCGTGTCCGGGACAGAGAATCAGCCCCAGCATTTT
CDR3: CSVSGTENQPQHF

D: NA
size: NA
V: TRBV6-5
J: TRBJ2-7
DNA: TGTGCCAGCAGTTACGGGCAGGCCCCCTACGAGCAGTACTTC
CDR3: CASSYGQAPYEQYF

D: NA
size: few
V: TRBV20-1
J: TRBJ1-4
DNA: TGCAGTGCTAGAGATAACGGGAAGAGGACTGATGAAAAACTGTTTTTT
CDR3: CSARDNGKRTDEKLFF

D: NA
size: NA
V: TRBV20-1
J: TRBJ1-2
DNA: TGCAGTGCTAGAGATGGGGGGGGCTATGGCTACACCTTC
CDR3: CSARDGGGYGYTF

D: NA
size: NA
V: TRBV20-1
J: TRBJ2-5
DNA: TGCAGTGCTAGAAGAGGGGATGGAGAGGCCCAGTACTTC
CDR3: CSARRGDGEAQYF

D: NA
size: NA
V: TRBV20-1
J: TRBJ2-1
DNA: TGCAGTGCTAGAGATAAAGGGGGGCGATATGGACGTGAGCAGTTCTTC
CDR3: CSARDKGGRYGREQFF

D: NA
size: many
V: TRBV5-6
J: TRBJ2-3
DNA: TGTGCCAGCAGCTCATCCCGGGGCGGCACAGATACGCAGTATTTT
CDR3: CASSSSRGGTDTQYF

D: NA
size: few
V: TRBV9
J: TRBJ2-7
DNA: TGTGCCAGCAGCGCGCGGGACGGACCGTACGAGCAGTACTTC
CDR3: CASSARDGPYEQYF

D: NA
size: many
V: TRBV18
J: TRBJ2-5
DNA: TGTGCCAGCAGTCCGTACCAAGAGACCCAGTACTTC
CDR3: CASSPYQETQYF

D: NA
size: NA
V: TRBV3-1
J: TRBJ1-1
DNA: TGTGCCAACAGCCTCTCCGATGGGAACACTGAAGCTTTCTTT
CDR3: CANSLSDGNTEAFF

D: NA
size: NA
V: TRBV20-1
J: TRBJ2-1
DNA: TGCAGTGCTACAGGGAGGACCTACAATGAGCAGTTCTTC
CDR3: CSATGRTYNEQFF

D: NA
size: NA
V: TRBV15
J: TRBJ2-3
DNA: TGTGCCACCAGCCCCGGTGGGATCACAGATACGCAGTATTTT
CDR3: CATSPGGITDTQYF

D: NA
size: few
V: TRBV28
J: TRBJ2-7
DNA: TGTGCCAGCAGCGCCGACGCGCCCACGGGCTACGAGCAGTACTTC
CDR3: CASSADAPTGYEQYF

D: TRBD2
size: NA
V: TRBV12-3/TRBV12-4
J: TRBJ2-2
DNA: TGTGCCAGCAGGCGGGGGTCGCCCTTGACCGGGGAGCTGTTTTTT
CDR3: CASRRGSPLTGELFF

D: NA
size: NA
V: TRBV6-2/TRBV6-3
J: TRBJ2-5
DNA: TGTGCCAGCAGGAAGGCGGTTGTGGAGACCCAGTACTTC
CDR3: CASRKAVVETQYF

D: NA
size: NA
V: TRBV20-1
J: TRBJ2-7
DNA: TGCAGTGCTAAACCAGCCCACTACGAGCAGTACTTC
CDR3: CSAKPAHYEQYF

D: NA
size: few
V: TRBV20-1
J: TRBJ1-5
DNA: TGCAGTGCTGGGGGGCGGAACTACAATCAGCCCCAGCATTTT
CDR3: CSAGGRNYNQPQHF

D: TRBD2
size: NA
V: TRBV6-4
J: TRBJ2-2
DNA: TGTGCCAGCAGTGTTAGCGGGGAAAACACCGGGGAGCTGTTTTTT
CDR3: CASSVSGENTGELFF

D: NA
size: NA
V: TRBV2
J: TRBJ1-5
DNA: TGTGCCAGCAGTACGAGAATGGGCAGCAATCAGCCCCAGCATTTT
CDR3: CASSTRMGSNQPQHF

D: NA
size: NA
V: TRBV12-3/TRBV12-4
J: TRBJ1-2
DNA: TGTGCCAGCAGTAGCAGTTTGTATGGCTACACCTTC
CDR3: CASSSSLYGYTF

D: TRBD1
size: NA
V: TRBV6-5
J: TRBJ2-5
DNA: TGTGCCAGCAGTACAACAGGGGGCCGGGAGACCCAGTACTTC
CDR3: CASSTTGGRETQYF